This T cell receptor (beta chain) was sequenced for a study of shared clonotypes between healthy human individuals. All the donors were Caucasian adults who lived in Nashville, Tennessee. Profiling relied on immunoSEQ multiplex PCR, and the TCRdb table lists in-frame clones only, not all of them. The sample includes fewer than 600,000 clones, about four fifths seen only once; the top ten take approximately 13%. Trimming removed 4 bases from V and 4 bases from J, with 19 bases in between. Germline-derived CDR1 and CDR2 are SGHAT and FQNNGV. The CDR3 covers 16 residues. The genes are TRBV11-2 and TRBJ1-1; a weak D match, TRBD1 (5 bases). Source material: PBMCs. The origin of this receptor is a woman in her thirties or forties in good health. Some clones in this sample may be carry-over from other donors' samples. The CDR3 coding sequence is TGTGCCAGCAGCTCCAGGGCCCACCCCGGAGGCACTGAAGCTTTCTTT. Encoded protein: CASSSRAHPGGTEAFF.